The clone carrying this T cell receptor (beta chain) was seen a handful of times. This specimen belongs to a study of identical twins. Using its own MiXCR run on the 5' RACE reads, TCRdb lists one record per CDR3 protein. The data hold 650,000 to 750,000 distinct CDR3 sequences, with 21% observed a single time. This sample also belongs to another study, concerning T cells expressing NK-cell markers. This second study notes: Within several experiments, an anti-gamma-delta TCR antibody kept the sorting limited to alpha-beta TCR T cells. Of the CD8+ T cell pool in several donors, roughly 1.0-7.5% was accounted for by dominant NKG2C+ clonotypes.

The TCR was taken from a woman between 18 and 30 years old in good health. The sequenced sample consisted of PBMCs.

CDR3 bases: TGTGCCAGCAGCTTGGCTGCTCCCCGGAGTGAGCAGTTCTTC. Translation gives CASSLAAPRSEQFF. This chain joins TRBV5-6 and TRBJ2-1; D is uncertain. V lost 0 bases, J lost 9 bases, and 13 bases lay in between. Per the germline V gene, CDR1 is SGHDT and CDR2 is YYEEEE. The CDR3 spans 14 residues.